One sample yielded the 28 T cell receptor beta chains listed below, sequenced in a study of immune cell composition in non-small cell lung cancer. Generated by immunoSEQ multiplex PCR, the TCRdb table keeps only in-frame clones and is missing some. The sample has 4,500 or so clones, about 80% seen once. The sequencing input was lung tumor tissue. The receptors were sampled from a human donor with non-small cell lung cancer.

This rearrangement joins TRBV19 to TRBJ2-3, with 8 bases aligning to TRBD2. The CDR3 length is 17 residues. Unmatched junction bases numbered 15, after V lost 4 bases and J lost 6 bases. From germline, CDR1 is LNHDA and CDR2 SQIVND (reference sequence). CDR3 sequence: CASSTIAGSAGGDTQYF. The CDR3 DNA is TGTGCCAGTAGTACAATAGCGGGGAGCGCTGGGGGGGATACGCAGTATTTT. Complete variable domain (other parts from reference TRBV19 and TRBJ2-3): DGGITQSPKYLFRKEGQNVTLSCEQNLNHDAMYWYRQDPGQGLRLIYYSQIVNDFQKGDIAEGYSVSREKKESFPLTVTSAQKNPTAFYLCASSTIAGSAGGDTQYFGPGTRLTVL.

The rearrangement uses TRBV6-1 and TRBJ2-2; D is perhaps TRBD1 (6 bases). The CDR3 runs 15 residues. Trimming removed 7 bases from V and 2 bases from J, with 14 bases in between. Germline CDR1 and CDR2: MNHNS and SASEGT. The CDR3 reads CASTERTVNTGELFF. The CDR3 region has the DNA TGTGCCAGCACCGAACGGACAGTAAACACCGGGGAGCTGTTTTTT.

V and J are TRBV7-6 and TRBJ2-5; 8 bases align to TRBD2. Per germline, CDR1 SGHVS and CDR2 FNYEAQ. The length of the CDR3 is 15 residues. V was pared by 5 bases and J by 5 bases, with 10 bases of the junction left unmatched. This CDR3 reads CASSRRGEGWETQYF. The CDR3, as DNA: TGTGCCAGCAGCCGGCGGGGGGAGGGGTGGGAGACCCAGTACTTC.

The CDR3 loop reads CASSLGLAGGPADTQYF. CDR3 in DNA: TGTGCCAGCAGCTTGGGACTAGCGGGAGGGCCAGCAGATACGCAGTATTTT. The genes are TRBV7-2 and TRBJ2-3; 16 bases are shared with TRBD2. This CDR3 spans 17 amino acids. V was clipped by 3 bases and J by 4 bases; unmatched bases: 4. The germline V gene encodes CDR1 SGHTA and CDR2 FQGNSA.

V and J are TRBV6-5 and TRBJ2-3, with 9 bases fitting TRBD2. From germline, CDR1 is MNHEY and CDR2 SVGAGI. The junction had 6 bases not matched to a gene; V was cut back by 0 bases and J by 5 bases. CDR3 length equals 16 residues. CDR3 nucleotide sequence: TGTGCCAGCAGTTACTCGAGCCTAGCGGGGTTAGATACGCAGTATTTT. It specifies CASSYSSLAGLDTQYF.

The chain has TRBV6-6 and TRBJ1-3; 7 bases are shared with TRBD1. The germline CDR1 and CDR2 sequences are MNHNY and SVGAGI (reference sequence). The length of the CDR3 is 15 residues. V was pared by 2 bases and J by 4 bases, with 5 bases of the junction left unmatched. The CDR3 coding sequence is TGTGCCAGCAGTTACGAGGGGGCAGGGGGAAACACCATATATTTT. Residues: CASSYEGAGGNTIYF.

The rearrangement joins TRBV5-1 to TRBJ1-3; D perhaps matches TRBD1 (5 bases). V lost 1 base to trimming and J lost 4 bases, with 12 bases between them. The CDR3 loop spans 15 amino acids. Germline V CDR1 and CDR2: SGHRS, YFSETQ. CDR3 nucleotides: TGCGCCAGCAGCTTGAGGGGCGCGGGAGGAAACACCATATATTTT. Translation gives CASSLRGAGGNTIYF.

The chain couples TRBV7-2 to TRBJ1-4; D perhaps matches TRBD1 (6 bases). The CDR3 has 15 amino acids. Trimming pared 5 bases from V and 3 bases from J, leaving 13 bases between. The germline CDR1 and CDR2 sequences are SGHTA and FQGNSA. Written as DNA, the CDR3 is TGTGCCAGCAGCCCTAGCGGGGGGCCTAATGAAAAACTGTTTTTT. Its translation is CASSPSGGPNEKLFF.

V and J are TRBV30 and TRBJ2-2, with D tentatively TRBD2 (5 bases). V lost 3 bases, J lost 2 bases, and 10 bases lay in between. CDR1 GTSNPN and CDR2 SVGIG come from the germline V gene (reference sequence). This CDR3 is built from 14 residues. The CDR3 sequence is CAWRGAPNTGELFF. The DNA for the CDR3 is TGTGCCTGGAGGGGAGCACCAAACACCGGGGAGCTGTTTTTT.

This clone occurred a few times. The V and J genes are TRBV19 and TRBJ2-7; unclear D gene. The CDR3 length is 13 residues. V lost 6 bases and J 6 bases, leaving 15 bases between the germline ends. Germline V CDR1 and CDR2: LNHDA, SQIVND (reference sequence). The CDR3 here is CASRAVGLSEQYF. The CDR3 DNA follows: TGTGCCAGTAGGGCGGTTGGCCTCTCCGAGCAGTACTTC.

This chain connects TRBV25-1 to TRBJ1-4; TRBD1 agrees at 12 bases. The germline V gene has CDR1 MGHDK and CDR2 SYGVNS. Germline trimming cut 7 bases from V and 1 base from J; bases unmatched to any gene: 7. This CDR3 has 17 residues. The CDR3 is CASKGTGGDQTNEKLFF. CDR3 DNA: TGTGCCAGCAAAGGGACAGGGGGCGACCAAACTAATGAAAAACTGTTTTTT.

V usage is TRBV7-2 and J usage is TRBJ2-1, with TRBD2 matching 16 bases. Germline-derived CDR1 and CDR2 are SGHTA and FQGNSA. The CDR3 runs 19 residues. The V segment lost 4 bases and the J segment 0 bases; nucleotides outside the gene matches: 6. CDR3 amino acids: CASSSLGLAGGSSYNEQFF. CDR3 nucleotides: TGTGCCAGCAGCTCCCTGGGACTAGCGGGAGGGAGCTCCTACAATGAGCAGTTCTTC. The whole variable domain, filled in from reference TRBV7-2 and TRBJ2-1, reads GAGVSQSPSNKVTEKGKDVELRCDPISGHTALYWYRQSLGQGLEFLIYFQGNSAPDKSGLPSDRFSAERTGGSVSTLTIQRTQQEDSAVYLCASSSLGLAGGSSYNEQFFGPGTRLTVL.

V usage is TRBV11-2 and J usage is TRBJ1-2; 8 nucleotides match TRBD1. V lost 4 bases to trimming and J lost 7 bases; unmatched junction nucleotides: 2. The CDR3 is 12 amino acids. In germline, CDR1 is SGHAT, CDR2 FQNNGV. CDR3 protein: CASSWTGSGYTF. The CDR3 DNA reads as TGTGCCAGCAGCTGGACAGGGTCTGGCTACACCTTC.

The genes are TRBV2 and TRBJ2-7; D is possibly TRBD1 (6 bases). The CDR3 has 16 residues. Trimming took off 2 bases at V and 6 bases at J, with 20 bases between the two ends. CDR1 and CDR2 (germline): SNHLY, FYNNEI. DNA of the CDR3: TGTGCCAGCAGTGAACCTGGACAGACAATAGTGGGCGAGCAGTACTTC. This translates into CASSEPGQTIVGEQYF.

The chain has TRBV7-9 and TRBJ2-3, with TRBD1 matching over 11 bases. This CDR3 region has 15 residues. With 7 bases clipped from V and 5 bases from J, the junction kept 8 bases outside the gene matches. Germline assignment: CDR1 SEHNR and CDR2 FQNEAQ (reference sequence). CDR3 bases: TGTGCCAGCAAAGGACAGGGGGCGGATGGAGATACGCAGTATTTT. It is translated as CASKGQGADGDTQYF.

This clone was counted a single time. CDR3 residues: CASSKGLVYEQYF. The CDR3 DNA reads as TGTGCCAGCAGCAAAGGACTAGTCTACGAGCAGTACTTC. This chain connects TRBV6-5 to TRBJ2-7; 7 bases line up with TRBD2. Trimming cost V 6 bases and J 3 bases; bases outside gene matches: 5. The CDR3 length is 13 residues. Germline-derived CDR1 and CDR2 are MNHEY and SVGAGI.

This rearrangement joins TRBV4-2 to TRBJ2-3, with D possibly matching TRBD2 (6 bases). Germline-derived CDR1 and CDR2 are LGHNA and YNFKEQ. Trimming left V 0 bases short and J 0 bases short, with 7 bases between. The CDR3 covers 15 residues. The CDR3 nucleotides are TGTGCCAGCAGCCAAGAGGAGGGGAGCACAGATACGCAGTATTTT. Its translation is CASSQEEGSTDTQYF.

This clone was picked up one time. This sequence joins TRBV9 and TRBJ2-1; TRBD2 agrees at 11 bases. CDR1 SGDLS and CDR2 YYNGEE come from the germline V gene. V was pared by 0 bases and J by 14 bases, with 10 bases of the junction left unmatched. The CDR3 spans 15 residues. CDR3 in DNA: TGTGCCAGCAGCGTAGAATCTGGATTAGCGGGAGGGAAGTTCTTC. It yields the protein CASSVESGLAGGKFF. Together with reference TRBV9 and TRBJ2-1, the CDR3 gives the full variable domain: DSGVTQTPKHLITATGQRVTLRCSPRSGDLSVYWYQQSLDQGLQFLIQYYNGEERAKGNILERFSAQQFPDLHSELNLSSLELGDSALYFCASSVESGLAGGKFFGPGTRLTVL.

The gene calls are TRBV15 and TRBJ1-1, with 7 bases lining up with TRBD1. This CDR3 is 15 amino acids long. Germline V lookup: CDR1 LNHNV, CDR2 YYDKDF (reference sequence). With 0 bases clipped from V and 4 bases from J, the junction kept 5 bases outside the gene matches. The CDR3, as DNA: TGTGCCACCAGCAGAGATCCCAGGGGGAGCACTGAAGCTTTCTTT. It codes for CATSRDPRGSTEAFF.

CDR3 DNA: TGTGCCAGTAGTATGTCGCAGGCTACCAGGATGAGCAATCAGCCCCAGCATTTT. This translates into CASSMSQATRMSNQPQHF. This sequence joins TRBV19 and TRBJ1-5; D gene ambiguous. V shed 3 bases and J shed 1 base, with 19 bases lying between them. Germline assignment: CDR1 LNHDA and CDR2 SQIVND (reference sequence). This CDR3 is built from 18 residues.

CDR3 in DNA: TGTGCCAGCAGCGCCCAATCTACCGGACTAGCGCTTCACAATGAGCAGTTCTTC. This encodes CASSAQSTGLALHNEQFF. The chain couples TRBV9 to TRBJ2-1; 9 bases align to TRBD2. This CDR3 is 18 amino acids long. Trimming at V came to 3 bases and at J to 5 bases, leaving 15 bases not matched to a gene. CDR1 and CDR2 (germline): SGDLS, YYNGEE.

The chain uses TRBV5-1 and TRBJ2-7; D gene ambiguous. Trimming cost V 5 bases and J 2 bases, with 14 bases left between them. The CDR3 runs to 14 residues. Germline values: CDR1 SGHRS, CDR2 YFSETQ. CDR3 loop: CASRVDTNTYEQYF. CDR3 DNA: TGCGCCAGCAGGGTCGACACCAATACCTACGAGCAGTACTTC.

The V call is TRBV11-3, the J call TRBJ2-1; D is unclear. CDR1 and CDR2 from the germline V gene are SGHNT and YENEEA. Trimming stripped 1 base from V and 8 bases from J, with 9 bases between. The CDR3 is 13 residues long. The CDR3 is CASSLGLGHEQFF. The CDR3 DNA reads TGTGCCAGCAGCTTAGGACTGGGTCATGAGCAGTTCTTC.

The J gene is TRBJ2-7, the V gene TRBV27, with D unclear. CDR3 length: 13 amino acids. CDR1 is MNHEY, CDR2 SMNVEV, per germline (reference sequence). V was trimmed by 3 bases and J by 2 bases, leaving 8 bases between them. The CDR3 region is CASSFSVPYEQYF. CDR3 bases: TGTGCCAGCAGTTTCTCGGTGCCCTACGAGCAGTACTTC.

V gene TRBV19 combines with J gene TRBJ1-3, with TRBD1 as a possible D gene (5 bases). Trimming left V 5 bases short and J 0 bases short, with 11 bases between. The CDR3 is 15 amino acids. Germline CDR1 and CDR2: LNHDA and SQIVND (reference sequence). The CDR3 spells CASSSRGTSGNTIYF. DNA for the CDR3: TGTGCCAGTAGTTCCCGCGGGACCTCTGGAAACACCATATATTTT.

The V and J genes are TRBV11-2 and TRBJ2-3; D perhaps matches TRBD2 (6 bases). The CDR3 totals 13 residues. Germline V CDR1 and CDR2: SGHAT, FQNNGV. The V gene lost 3 bases and the J gene lost 4 bases, with 8 bases spanning the gap. CDR3 sequence: CASSFLAADTQYF. The CDR3 nucleotides are TGTGCCAGCAGCTTCTTAGCGGCAGATACGCAGTATTTT.

The genes are TRBV21-1 and TRBJ2-2; the table assigns TRBD1, which was not confirmed against the DNA. TRBV21-1 is a listed pseudogene. The CDR3 runs to 16 residues. CDR3 coding DNA: TGTGCCAGCAGCAAAACCGGGACAGGTTGGGCCGGGGAGCTGTTTTTT. Amino acids: CASSKTGTGWAGELFF.

This clone turned up a few times. V usage is TRBV5-4 and J usage is TRBJ2-1; the match to TRBD1 covers 7 bases. This CDR3 is built from 15 residues. With V trimmed by 4 bases and J by 3 bases, 7 bases remained unmatched. Germline V gives CDR1 SGHNT, CDR2 YYREEE (reference sequence). The CDR3 DNA reads as TGTGCCAGCAGCCTAGGGGGCGCTCACTACAATGAGCAGTTCTTC. This codes for CASSLGGAHYNEQFF.